The T cell receptor (beta chain) under discussion was sequenced for a study of T cell responses to AZD1222 COVID-19 vaccine. Looking at the study overall: The study pooled second doses at about 4 or about 12 weeks.

Deletions cut 8 bases from V and 5 bases from J, with 13 bases between. This CDR3 has 13 amino acids. In germline, CDR1 is SGHTA, CDR2 FQGNSA. The repertoire was sequenced with immunoSEQ multiplex PCR; TCRdb's copy has only in-frame clones and lacks some. The data hold over 150,000 clones, with about 91% observed a single time. Whole-study findings and limits: Just six AZD1222 recipients tested seropositive at baseline. The peak T cell response came first, and repertoires were sampled only after it. Most donors were white British, females outnumbered males, and clonal diversity was possibly underestimated.

In the case of this clone: The antigen is unknown.

This clonotype originated in an adult in good health. Specimen: peripheral blood, collected on day 0 of AZD1222 vaccination. This rearrangement joins TRBV7-2 to TRBJ1-5; TRBD1 is a possible D gene (5 bases). DNA of the CDR3: TGTGCCAGCGGTCACAGGAGAGATCAGCCCCAGCATTTT. Amino acid sequence: CASGHRRDQPQHF.